The rows below give T cell receptor beta chains drawn from one sample of a study of OX40 agonist ivuxolimab in advanced cancers. Measured with immunoSEQ multiplex PCR; TCRdb has only the in-frame clones, and not every one. The top ten hold 9.5% to 12% of the sample, which has 72,000 or so clones, approximately 92% seen once. The input for sequencing was CD4+ or CD8+ T cells sorted from blood, taken in a trial of the OX40 agonist ivuxolimab. These receptors were taken from an adult with an advanced solid tumor such as melanoma, head and neck, liver or kidney cancer. Both conserved end residues are part of each CDR3. The D gene is left open where the match is weak.

CDR3 | V | D | J
CASSSAGTLIGELFF | TRBV7-8 | NA | TRBJ2-2
CASSSQTGSHGEAFF | TRBV28 | TRBD1 | TRBJ1-1
CASSTQPGGASVGPLFF | TRBV2 | NA | TRBJ1-4
CASSQEFPGSSGNTIYF | TRBV4-1 | NA | TRBJ1-3
CASSYGSGQKGETQYF | TRBV6-6 | NA | TRBJ2-5
CASSLGVMGTEAFF | TRBV7-3 | NA | TRBJ1-1
CASSLLYRARSKGAFF | TRBV28 | NA | TRBJ1-1
CASSSSQNTLSRGYTF | TRBV28 | NA | TRBJ1-2
CASSFELGQADTGELFF | TRBV28 | TRBD1 | TRBJ2-2
CASSVSFGAREKLFF | TRBV9 | NA | TRBJ1-4
CASSGSLSSYEQYF | TRBV18 | NA | TRBJ2-7
CASSGAGTAQETQYF | TRBV2 | NA | TRBJ2-5
CASSADRGQTEAFF | TRBV9 | TRBD1 | TRBJ1-1
CASSSLGLALGDTQYF | TRBV7-2 | TRBD2 | TRBJ2-3
CASSKTGVGTQPQHF | TRBV9 | NA | TRBJ1-5
CASSRRSEGDTQYF | TRBV5-1 | NA | TRBJ2-3
CASKDRDNQPQHF | TRBV6-5 | TRBD1 | TRBJ1-5
CASQRPLSSGNTIYF | TRBV23-1 | NA | TRBJ1-3
CAVGTGPYEQYF | TRBV6-6 | TRBD1 | TRBJ2-7
CAISDRIGRSGMRGGYNEQFF | TRBV10-3 | TRBD2 | TRBJ2-1
CASSRSSYNSPLHF | TRBV28 | NA | TRBJ1-6
CASSVRGLYSPLHF | TRBV2 | NA | TRBJ1-6
CASSPLAGGRYNEQFF | TRBV2 | TRBD2 | TRBJ2-1
CASSSDRVEETQYF | TRBV7-8 | TRBD1 | TRBJ2-5
CASSGGQGIDGYTF | TRBV5-1 | TRBD1 | TRBJ1-2
CASSLGPGLGQYF | TRBV7-2 | TRBD2 | TRBJ2-3
CAISDRSYEQETQYF | TRBV10-3 | TRBD1 | TRBJ2-5
CASSIRGPPAEAFF | TRBV19 | NA | TRBJ1-1
CASSVDQGDSSYEQYF | TRBV9 | TRBD1 | NA
CASGRVRAYEQYF | TRBV27 | NA | TRBJ2-7
CASSQGLSGNEQFF | TRBV4-1 | NA | TRBJ2-1
CASTVAPNTYNEQFF | TRBV7-2 | NA | TRBJ2-1
CASRQTDANQPQHF | TRBV10-3 | NA | TRBJ1-5
CASSPSREPSREQYF | TRBV5-1 | NA | TRBJ2-7
CASSLLAGDFYEQYF | TRBV11-2 | NA | TRBJ2-7
CASSPSWDWDQPQHF | TRBV18 | NA | TRBJ1-5
CASSRRVDYNEQFF | TRBV11-3 | NA | TRBJ2-1
CASSLPTVPCEQYF | TRBV7-3 | NA | TRBJ2-7
CASSWDSYEQYF | TRBV2 | NA | TRBJ2-7
CASSEELLAGTQYF | TRBV2 | NA | TRBJ2-5
CASSRNTGTGYGYTF | TRBV18 | NA | TRBJ1-2
CASSLPSGNTIYF | TRBV18 | NA | TRBJ1-3
CASTMGGVGGFFENIQYF | TRBV28 | NA | TRBJ2-4
CASSIRLSSGANVLTF | TRBV19 | NA | TRBJ2-6
CASSLGDRSDGYTF | TRBV5-1 | NA | TRBJ1-2
CASSPGGVNSPLHF | TRBV6-4 | TRBD1 | TRBJ1-6
CASSPTAQVWDTQYF | TRBV18 | NA | TRBJ2-3
CASSPPGRSTDTQYF | TRBV18 | NA | TRBJ2-3
CASSLGAGDLISYEQYF | TRBV5-1 | TRBD2 | TRBJ2-7
CASSSVPQGQAFF | TRBV7-9 | NA | TRBJ2-1
CATVTQGRDYGYTF | TRBV28 | TRBD1 | TRBJ1-2
CASSLGTGISYEQYF | TRBV5-6 | TRBD1 | TRBJ2-7
CARSSDRGRPRIGSPLHF | TRBV5-3 | TRBD1 | TRBJ1-6